Listed below are T cell receptor beta chains from one sample, sequenced in a study of CD8 T cells in ankylosing spondylitis. A single record per CDR3 protein comes from TCRdb applying MiXCR to the 5' RACE reads. The data show over 450,000 distinct CDR3 sequences, roughly 12% seen once. The sequenced sample was blood, either unsorted or a sorted T cell fraction (not recorded which). The receptors come from a male donor with ankylosing spondylitis. The CDR3 runs from the conserved cysteine through the conserved F or W. The order of the fields is D gene, J gene, clone size, V gene, CDR3 DNA, CDR3 protein. A D gene is named only where the DNA matches it firmly. Some rows have no size entry. The others give once, few or many, or a class for an expanded clone.

d_call: NA; j_call: TRBJ1-2; clone_size: NA; v_call: TRBV5-5; cdr3_nt: TGTGCCAGCAGCTTGACCCTACAAGAGACGAGCTATGGCTACACCTTC; cdr3_aa: CASSLTLQETSYGYTF
d_call: TRBD2; j_call: TRBJ2-3; clone_size: many; v_call: TRBV5-1; cdr3_nt: TGCGCCAGCAGCTTAACCGGGACTAGCGTTGCTAGCACAGATACGCAGTATTTT; cdr3_aa: CASSLTGTSVASTDTQYF
d_call: NA; j_call: TRBJ2-3; clone_size: few; v_call: TRBV10-3; cdr3_nt: TGTGCCATCAGTGAGACAAGCGTACCTAGCACAGATACGCAGTATTTT; cdr3_aa: CAISETSVPSTDTQYF
d_call: NA; j_call: TRBJ1-2; clone_size: NA; v_call: TRBV11-2; cdr3_nt: TGTGCCAGCAGCTTAAGTGGGGAGGCCCTTGTCTATGGCTACACCTTC; cdr3_aa: CASSLSGEALVYGYTF
d_call: NA; j_call: TRBJ1-1; clone_size: many; v_call: TRBV3-1; cdr3_nt: TGTGCCAGCAGCCATGGGGGAAAGGTGGGTTACACTGAAGCTTTCTTT; cdr3_aa: CASSHGGKVGYTEAFF
d_call: NA; j_call: TRBJ2-7; clone_size: few; v_call: TRBV20-1; cdr3_nt: TGCAGTGCTTTAACCCGTCCCCTTGAGCAGTACTTC; cdr3_aa: CSALTRPLEQYF
d_call: TRBD2; j_call: TRBJ2-1; clone_size: NA; v_call: TRBV12-3/TRBV12-4; cdr3_nt: TGTGCCAGCAGTCGCCCCAGCGGGAGGGCCGGTGAGCAGTTCTTC; cdr3_aa: CASSRPSGRAGEQFF
d_call: TRBD2; j_call: TRBJ2-7; clone_size: few; v_call: TRBV2; cdr3_nt: TGTGCCAGCAGTGGGACTAGCGGAAACTACGAGCAGTACTTC; cdr3_aa: CASSGTSGNYEQYF
d_call: TRBD1; j_call: TRBJ1-4; clone_size: few; v_call: TRBV20-1; cdr3_nt: TGCAGTGCTACAGACAGGGTGGACCCAACTAATGAAAAACTGTTTTTT; cdr3_aa: CSATDRVDPTNEKLFF
d_call: NA; j_call: TRBJ1-1; clone_size: few; v_call: TRBV3-1; cdr3_nt: TGTGCCAGCAGCCAAGGTGTAGAGAACACTGAAGCTTTCTTT; cdr3_aa: CASSQGVENTEAFF
d_call: NA; j_call: TRBJ2-1; clone_size: many; v_call: TRBV19; cdr3_nt: TGTGCCAGTAGTACCGGCTGGGAAAGCGTAGAGCAGTTCTTC; cdr3_aa: CASSTGWESVEQFF
d_call: NA; j_call: TRBJ1-1; clone_size: NA; v_call: TRBV5-1; cdr3_nt: TGCGCCAGCAGCTTGGCCGAAGGGGGGCTCATGAACACTGAAGCTTTCTTT; cdr3_aa: CASSLAEGGLMNTEAFF
d_call: TRBD1; j_call: TRBJ1-1; clone_size: few; v_call: TRBV12-3/TRBV12-4; cdr3_nt: TGTGCCAGCAGTCACAGGGGTGGGGACACTGAAGCTTTCTTT; cdr3_aa: CASSHRGGDTEAFF
d_call: NA; j_call: TRBJ2-1; clone_size: NA; v_call: TRBV20-1; cdr3_nt: TGCAGTGCCCTCGAGGACTATAGCTCCTACAATGAGCAGTTCTTC; cdr3_aa: CSALEDYSSYNEQFF
d_call: TRBD1; j_call: TRBJ1-4; clone_size: NA; v_call: TRBV12-3/TRBV12-4; cdr3_nt: TGTGCCAGCAGTTCGACAGGGGCGGCTAATGAAAAACTGTTTTTT; cdr3_aa: CASSSTGAANEKLFF
d_call: NA; j_call: TRBJ2-3; clone_size: NA; v_call: TRBV29-1; cdr3_nt: TGCAGCGTGATAACTAGCAGAGGCACAGATACGCAGTATTTT; cdr3_aa: CSVITSRGTDTQYF
d_call: TRBD2; j_call: TRBJ2-1; clone_size: NA; v_call: TRBV7-2; cdr3_nt: TGTGCCAGCAGACGCGGACTAGACAATGCAGAGGAGTTCTTC; cdr3_aa: CASRRGLDNAEEFF
d_call: TRBD2; j_call: TRBJ2-1; clone_size: many; v_call: TRBV29-1; cdr3_nt: TGCAGCGTTGAGGGGACTAGCGGGAGTGTCGGTTATGAGCAGTTCTTC; cdr3_aa: CSVEGTSGSVGYEQFF
d_call: TRBD1; j_call: TRBJ1-2; clone_size: few; v_call: TRBV5-1; cdr3_nt: TGCGCCAGCAGCTCTCCGGGACAGGGAGTATATGGCTACACCTTC; cdr3_aa: CASSSPGQGVYGYTF
d_call: NA; j_call: TRBJ2-2; clone_size: NA; v_call: TRBV29-1; cdr3_nt: TGCAGCGTTGAAGCCCCGGACCGATCCACCGGGGAGCTGTTTTTT; cdr3_aa: CSVEAPDRSTGELFF
d_call: NA; j_call: TRBJ2-4; clone_size: few; v_call: TRBV11-2; cdr3_nt: TGTGCCAGCAGCTGGGCCAAAAACATTCAGTACTTC; cdr3_aa: CASSWAKNIQYF
d_call: NA; j_call: TRBJ2-1; clone_size: many; v_call: TRBV7-9; cdr3_nt: TGTGCCAGCAGTCCCGGTCCGGAGCTGACCTACAATGAGCAGTTCTTC; cdr3_aa: CASSPGPELTYNEQFF
d_call: TRBD1; j_call: TRBJ1-3; clone_size: NA; v_call: TRBV4-2; cdr3_nt: TGTGCCAGCAGCCCACAGGGGCCGGACTCTGGAAACACCATATATTTT; cdr3_aa: CASSPQGPDSGNTIYF
d_call: NA; j_call: TRBJ2-5; clone_size: many; v_call: TRBV5-6; cdr3_nt: TGCGCCAGCAGCCTCAGGGGCGAGGAGACCCAGTACTTC; cdr3_aa: CASSLRGEETQYF
d_call: NA; j_call: TRBJ2-1; clone_size: few; v_call: TRBV20-1; cdr3_nt: TGCAGTGCAAACGGACAGTTCTCCTACAATGAGCAGTTCTTC; cdr3_aa: CSANGQFSYNEQFF
d_call: NA; j_call: TRBJ2-3; clone_size: NA; v_call: TRBV13; cdr3_nt: TGTGCCAGCAGCTCAGATCCACCTGGCACAGATACGCAGTATTTT; cdr3_aa: CASSSDPPGTDTQYF
d_call: TRBD1; j_call: TRBJ2-5; clone_size: NA; v_call: TRBV7-9; cdr3_nt: TGTGCCAGCAGCACCGGACAGGGTAACGGAGAGACCCAGTACTTC; cdr3_aa: CASSTGQGNGETQYF
d_call: NA; j_call: TRBJ2-1; clone_size: few; v_call: TRBV30; cdr3_nt: TGTGCCTGGAGGGGCTCCTCCTACAATGAGCAGTTCTTC; cdr3_aa: CAWRGSSYNEQFF
d_call: NA; j_call: TRBJ2-7; clone_size: few; v_call: TRBV29-1; cdr3_nt: TGCAGCGTTGAGTCTAGCGTAACCTACGAGCAGTACTTC; cdr3_aa: CSVESSVTYEQYF
d_call: NA; j_call: TRBJ1-1; clone_size: few; v_call: TRBV6-5; cdr3_nt: TGTGCCAGCAGTTCCAGGGTATCGGAAGCTTTCTTT; cdr3_aa: CASSSRVSEAFF
d_call: NA; j_call: TRBJ2-2; clone_size: NA; v_call: TRBV6-2/TRBV6-3; cdr3_nt: TGTGCCAGCAGCACAGGATCGGGGACCGGGGAGCTGTTTTTT; cdr3_aa: CASSTGSGTGELFF